One sample yielded the 17 T cell receptor beta chains listed below, sequenced in a study of control samples from healthy donors and cancer patients. Some clones are missing from TCRdb's copy, which holds only in-frame ones; the method was immunoSEQ multiplex PCR. Of 400,000 to 450,000 clones detected, 75% to 95% appear once; the ten largest clones hold more than 6%. The sample was PBMCs. The receptors stem from a man between 40 and 49 years old with head and neck cancer.

This clone is a singleton in its sample. V and J are TRBV5-1 and TRBJ2-5; TRBD2 aligns across 10 bases. V gave up 1 base and J gave up 5 bases; unmatched junction bases: 8. This CDR3 comprises 16 residues. Germline V CDR1 and CDR2: SGHRS, YFSETQ. The CDR3 protein is CASSLRPSGSQETQYF. The CDR3 DNA reads TGCGCCAGCAGCTTGAGGCCTAGCGGGAGCCAGGAGACCCAGTACTTC.

The chain combines TRBV6-6 with TRBJ2-7, with 7 bases fitting TRBD1. The J segment lost 6 bases and the V segment lost 8 bases, leaving 10 bases of the junction unmatched. CDR3 length: 13 amino acids. Germline V CDR1 and CDR2: MNHNY, SVGAGI (reference sequence). The CDR3 region is CASPATGKSEQYF. The CDR3 DNA follows: TGTGCCAGCCCGGCGACAGGGAAAAGCGAGCAGTACTTC.

The chain employs TRBV28 and TRBJ1-1; D call uncertain. The V end lost 7 bases, the J end lost 1 base, and 7 bases lay between the germline ends. The CDR3 totals 12 residues. Germline-derived CDR1 and CDR2 are MDHEN and SYDVKM. The CDR3 spells CASTPPNTEAFF. The CDR3 region has the DNA TGTGCCAGCACCCCACCGAACACTGAAGCTTTCTTT.

This clone appeared once. V and J are TRBV3-1 (or the pseudogene TRBV3-2) and TRBJ1-6; no clear D gene. Trimming stripped 4 bases from V and 0 bases from J, with 10 bases between. The CDR3 is made up of 16 amino acids. CDR1 LGHDT and CDR2 YNNKEL come from the germline V gene (reference sequence). The CDR3 DNA reads TGTGCCAGCAGCCTCAGCCCGAGCTCCTATAATTCACCCCTCCACTTT. Its translation: CASSLSPSSYNSPLHF.

The V call is TRBV30, the J call TRBJ1-5; tentative D call: TRBD1 (5 bases). The V end was cut by 0 bases, the J end by 4 bases, with 10 bases between. The CDR3 is 14 residues long. The V gene's germline CDR1 is GTSNPN and CDR2 SVGIG (reference sequence). The CDR3 DNA is TGTGCCTGGAGTGTAGGGACTGTAAATCAGCCCCAGCATTTT. It codes for CAWSVGTVNQPQHF.

The chain joins TRBV19 to TRBJ2-1; D is ambiguous. The germline V and J ends were trimmed by 5 bases and 8 bases, with 13 bases remaining between them. This CDR3 region has 13 residues. From germline, CDR1 is LNHDA and CDR2 SQIVND (reference sequence). DNA of the CDR3: TGTGCCAGTAGTTTTTATGGGTTCCATGAGCAGTTCTTC. Amino acids: CASSFYGFHEQFF.

The V call is TRBV7-8, the J call TRBJ2-3, with 10 bases that match TRBD2. CDR1 and CDR2 (germline): SGHVS, FQNEAQ. The CDR3 runs to 16 residues. V gave up 4 bases and J gave up 0 bases; unmatched junction bases: 4. CDR3: CASSSRTSGSTDTQYF. DNA of the CDR3: TGTGCCAGCAGCTCGAGGACTAGCGGTAGCACAGATACGCAGTATTTT.

The chain recombines TRBV5-1 with TRBJ2-7, with 7 nucleotides matching TRBD1. V shed 2 bases, J shed 2 bases, and the junction held 4 bases outside the gene matches. The CDR3 extends over 14 amino acids. Germline-derived CDR1 and CDR2 are SGHRS and YFSETQ. CDR3 sequence: CASSFRDRAYEQYF. In DNA form, the CDR3 reads TGCGCCAGCAGCTTCCGGGACAGAGCCTACGAGCAGTACTTC.

This CDR3 is CASSVRDRSYEQYF. In DNA form, the CDR3 reads TGTGCCAGCAGCGTTCGGGACAGGAGCTACGAGCAGTACTTC. This chain links TRBV9 with TRBJ2-7; 8 nucleotides match TRBD1. V lost 2 bases to trimming and J lost 3 bases; unmatched junction nucleotides: 4. The CDR3 is made up of 14 amino acids. Germline values: CDR1 SGDLS, CDR2 YYNGEE.

The genes are TRBV4-1 and TRBJ1-4, with D perhaps TRBD1 (5 bases). This CDR3 comprises 18 residues. V dropped 1 base and J dropped 7 bases, with 22 bases sitting between them. CDR1 and CDR2 (germline): MGHRA, YSYEKL. The CDR3 coding sequence is TGCGCCAGCAGCCAAGTTAGGGCCGTCGTAGGGGAAGGTGAAAAACTGTTTTTT. Translated: CASSQVRAVVGEGEKLFF.

Only one count was recorded for this clone. V is TRBV2 and J is TRBJ2-2; D not certain. This CDR3 region has 14 residues. Germline assignment: CDR1 SNHLY and CDR2 FYNNEI. Trimming cost V 7 bases and J 1 base, with 10 bases left between them. CDR3 nucleotide sequence: TGTGCCAGCAAGGCCAGACTGAACACCGGGGAGCTGTTTTTT. Amino acid sequence: CASKARLNTGELFF.

The chain has TRBV5-1 and TRBJ2-5; 16 nucleotides line up with TRBD2. The V and J ends lost 3 bases and 5 bases, in that order; junction bases with no gene match: 7. Per germline, CDR1 SGHRS and CDR2 YFSETQ. CDR3 size: 17 residues. The CDR3 reads CASSWQGTSGRVETQYF. DNA of the CDR3: TGCGCCAGCAGCTGGCAGGGGACTAGCGGGAGGGTTGAGACCCAGTACTTC.

J is TRBJ1-1 and V is TRBV5-5; D is unclear. Germline CDR1 SGHKS, CDR2 YYEKEE (reference sequence). Trimming took 2 bases from V and 0 from J, leaving 14 bases between them. The CDR3 spans 16 residues. CDR3 loop: CASSFSRVGMNTEAFF. The CDR3 bases are TGTGCCAGCAGCTTCTCAAGGGTAGGCATGAACACTGAAGCTTTCTTT.

The CDR3 spells CASNKARLAGRHYEQYF. The CDR3 DNA follows: TGTGCCAGCAACAAGGCCCGACTAGCGGGGAGACACTACGAGCAGTACTTC. The chain couples TRBV2 to TRBJ2-7, with 11 bases fitting TRBD2. J gave up 3 bases and V 7 bases, and 14 bases lay outside the gene matches. Per the germline V gene, CDR1 is SNHLY and CDR2 is FYNNEI. The CDR3 is 17 residues long.

The V and J genes are TRBV6-5 and TRBJ2-3; 7 bases are shared with TRBD1. V shed 8 bases and J 4 bases; nucleotides not matched to a gene: 9. The CDR3 sequence is 14 residues long. Looked up from germline, CDR1 is MNHEY and CDR2 is SVGAGI. The chain's CDR3 is CASQGQVNSDTQYF. CDR3 in DNA: TGTGCCAGCCAAGGACAGGTTAACTCAGATACGCAGTATTTT.

The rearrangement joins TRBV3-1 (or the pseudogene TRBV3-2) to TRBJ2-6; D is unclear. Germline lookup yields CDR1 LGHDT and CDR2 YNNKEL (reference sequence). Between the trimmed V and J ends, which lost 4 bases and 1 base, there was a span of 8 bases. The CDR3 has 15 amino acids. The CDR3 DNA follows: TGTGCCAGCAGCCGGGCGGCTTCTGGGGCCAACGTCCTGACTTTC. Translation: CASSRAASGANVLTF.

This chain connects TRBV19 to TRBJ2-1; no reliable D call. Trimming pared 1 base from V and 0 bases from J, leaving 4 bases between. Germline-derived CDR1 and CDR2 are LNHDA and SQIVND (reference sequence). The CDR3 spans 14 residues. This CDR3 reads CASSIAVSYNEQFF. The CDR3 DNA is TGTGCCAGTAGTATAGCGGTCTCCTACAATGAGCAGTTCTTC.